Listed below are T cell receptor beta chains from one sample, sequenced in a study of siplizumab effects on memory and regulatory T cells. Assay: immunoSEQ multiplex PCR; the TCRdb copy retains only in-frame clones and omits some. The sample contains about 100,000 clones, around 90% of which appear only once. Material for sequencing was non-Treg CD4+ T cells sorted from blood. The receptors here all came from a human donor in good health. Both conserved end residues are part of each CDR3.

j_call | v_call | cdr3_aa
TRBJ2-7 | TRBV30 | CAWSTTYEQYF
TRBJ2-1 | TRBV5-1 | CASRVTEYNEQFF
TRBJ1-1 | TRBV5-1 | CASSLVGGGNAEAFF
TRBJ2-5 | TRBV27 | CASRGLNQETQYF
TRBJ1-2 | TRBV6-1 | CASTIRHYGNYGYTF
TRBJ1-1 | TRBV29-1 | CSVGRQGVGNTEAFF
TRBJ2-1 | TRBV28 | CASSLPGQGANNEQFF
TRBJ2-7 | TRBV29-1 | CSVGGLALGEQYF
TRBJ2-7 | TRBV10-3 | CAISDLYEQYF
TRBJ2-7 | TRBV18 | CASSPNYEQYF
TRBJ2-3 | TRBV7-8 | CASSPLRPWLETTQYF
TRBJ2-2 | TRBV7-2 | CASSPSPGLAATGELFF
TRBJ1-3 | TRBV18 | CASSPLISDTTSGNTIYF
TRBJ1-3 | TRBV19 | CASSILGSGNTIYF
TRBJ1-2 | TRBV27 | CASTRDRDYGYTF
TRBJ2-1 | TRBV27 | CASSFDGIFNNEQFF
TRBJ2-1 | TRBV5-1 | CASSPGTEYNEQFF
TRBJ1-5 | TRBV30 | CAWSGGGNQPQHF
TRBJ1-5 | TRBV30 | CAWSWLGSNQPQHF
TRBJ2-7 | TRBV5-1 | CASSLSGDEQYF
TRBJ2-5 | TRBV11-3 | CASSLGSQETQYF
TRBJ2-1 | TRBV19 | CATSRRLAGGGNEQFF
TRBJ2-1 | TRBV4-3 | CASSQVVAGTYNEQFF
TRBJ1-4 | TRBV5-1 | CASSLIGVGEKLFF
TRBJ2-1 | TRBV28 | CASSQLGLAGVRNEQFF
TRBJ2-2 | TRBV2 | CASSLTPTGELFF
TRBJ1-4 | TRBV7-8 | CASSSRDSNEKLFF
TRBJ2-2 | TRBV11-2 | CASSQASGRLTGELFF
TRBJ1-5 | TRBV20-1 | CSASFPQHF
TRBJ2-7 | TRBV4-2 | CASSQDLVAGGFSYEQYF
TRBJ2-3 | TRBV28 | CASLSQTDTQYF
TRBJ2-7 | TRBV28 | CASRTTGSLYEQYF
TRBJ1-5 | TRBV5-5 | CASSLEGYDSQPQHF
TRBJ2-2 | TRBV11-2 | CASRLAPYGELFF
TRBJ2-3 | TRBV4-1 | CASSQDPSTDTQYF
TRBJ1-1 | TRBV9 | CASSRSGNRGTEAFF
TRBJ2-3 | TRBV5-1 | CASSAGDRIADTQYF
TRBJ2-1 | TRBV5-1 | CASSPGTSGSYEQFF
TRBJ2-3 | TRBV28 | CATHGLAEIELTDTQYF
TRBJ1-4 | TRBV7-2 | CASSPRRVNEKLFF
TRBJ2-1 | TRBV5-1 | CASSLTGTSYNEQFF
TRBJ2-7 | TRBV18 | CASSPGGAAYEQYF
TRBJ1-5 | TRBV19 | CASSIRQGNQPQHF
TRBJ1-2 | TRBV19 | CASSPTGGEGYTF
TRBJ2-1 | TRBV28 | CASRPNPGTGDPEQFF
TRBJ2-1 | TRBV10-3 | CAMGLNEQFF